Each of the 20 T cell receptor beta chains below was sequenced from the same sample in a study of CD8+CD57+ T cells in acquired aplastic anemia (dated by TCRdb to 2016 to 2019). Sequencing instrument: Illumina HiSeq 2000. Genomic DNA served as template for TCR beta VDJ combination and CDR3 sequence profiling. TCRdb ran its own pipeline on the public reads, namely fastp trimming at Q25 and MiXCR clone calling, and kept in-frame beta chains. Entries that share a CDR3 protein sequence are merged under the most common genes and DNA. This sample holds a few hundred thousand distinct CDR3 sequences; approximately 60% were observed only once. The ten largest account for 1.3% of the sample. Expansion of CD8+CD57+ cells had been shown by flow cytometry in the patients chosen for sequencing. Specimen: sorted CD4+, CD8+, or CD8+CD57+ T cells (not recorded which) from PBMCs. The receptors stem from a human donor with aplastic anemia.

This chain's CDR3 is CASSSWGTENTGELFF. The CDR3 coding sequence is TGTGCCAGCAGTAGTTGGGGGACGGAGAACACCGGGGAGCTGTTTTTT. The chain combines TRBV9 with TRBJ2-2; D may be TRBD1 or TRBD2 (5 bases each). V was trimmed by 5 bases and J by 1 base, leaving 15 bases between them. The CDR3 sequence is 16 residues long. Germline V gives CDR1 SGDLS, CDR2 YYNGEE.

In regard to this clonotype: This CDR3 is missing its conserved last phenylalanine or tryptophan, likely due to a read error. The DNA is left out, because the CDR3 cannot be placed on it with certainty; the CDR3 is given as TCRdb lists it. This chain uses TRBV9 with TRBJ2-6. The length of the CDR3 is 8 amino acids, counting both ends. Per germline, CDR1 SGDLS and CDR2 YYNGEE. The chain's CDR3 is CASSVGWA.

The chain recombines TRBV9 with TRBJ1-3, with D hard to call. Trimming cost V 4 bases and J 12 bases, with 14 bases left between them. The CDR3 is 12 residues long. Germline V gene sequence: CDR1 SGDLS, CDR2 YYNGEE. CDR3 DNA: TGTGCCAGCAGCTTAGAGGTAGAGCACATATATTTT. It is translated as CASSLEVEHIYF. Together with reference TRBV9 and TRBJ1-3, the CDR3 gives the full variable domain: DSGVTQTPKHLITATGQRVTLRCSPRSGDLSVYWYQQSLDQGLQFLIQYYNGEERAKGNILERFSAQQFPDLHSELNLSSLELGDSALYFCASSLEVEHIYFGEGSWLTVV.

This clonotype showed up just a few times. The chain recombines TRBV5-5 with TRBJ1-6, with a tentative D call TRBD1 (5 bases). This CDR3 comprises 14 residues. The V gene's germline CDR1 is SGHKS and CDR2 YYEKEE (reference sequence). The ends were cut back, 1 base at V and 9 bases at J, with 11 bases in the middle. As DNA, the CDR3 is TGTGCCAGCAGCTTGTCCCAGGGAGGTTCACCCCTCCACTTT. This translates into CASSLSQGGSPLHF.

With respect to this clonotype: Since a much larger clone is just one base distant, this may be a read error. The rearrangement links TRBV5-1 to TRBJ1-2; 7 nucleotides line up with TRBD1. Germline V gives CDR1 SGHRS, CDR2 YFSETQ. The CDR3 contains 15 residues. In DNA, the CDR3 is TGCGCCAACAGCTTAAGTTCAGGGGGTACCTATGGCTACACCTTC. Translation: CANSLSSGGTYGYTF.

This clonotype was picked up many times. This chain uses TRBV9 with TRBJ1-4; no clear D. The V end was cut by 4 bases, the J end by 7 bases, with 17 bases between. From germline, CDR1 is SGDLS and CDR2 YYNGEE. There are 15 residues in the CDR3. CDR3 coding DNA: TGTGCCAGCAGCCCGCTCCCAGCGGTAGGTGAAAAACTGTTTTTT. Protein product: CASSPLPAVGEKLFF. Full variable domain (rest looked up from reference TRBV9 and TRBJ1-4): DSGVTQTPKHLITATGQRVTLRCSPRSGDLSVYWYQQSLDQGLQFLIQYYNGEERAKGNILERFSAQQFPDLHSELNLSSLELGDSALYFCASSPLPAVGEKLFFGSGTQLSVL.

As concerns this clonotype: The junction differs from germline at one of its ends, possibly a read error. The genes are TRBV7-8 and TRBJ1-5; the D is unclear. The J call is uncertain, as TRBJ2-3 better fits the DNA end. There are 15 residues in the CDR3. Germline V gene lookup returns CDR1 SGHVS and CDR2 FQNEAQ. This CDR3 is CANSLGAQTHQPQYF. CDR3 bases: TGTGCCAACAGCTTAGGCGCCCAAACACACCAGCCCCAGTATTTT.

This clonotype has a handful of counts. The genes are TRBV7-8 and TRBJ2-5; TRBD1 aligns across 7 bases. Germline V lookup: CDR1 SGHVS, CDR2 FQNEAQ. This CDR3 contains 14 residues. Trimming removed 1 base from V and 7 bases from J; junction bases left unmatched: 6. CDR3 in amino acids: CASSLGQGDVTQYF. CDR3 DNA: TGTGCCAGCAGCTTAGGGCAGGGGGATGTGACCCAGTACTTC.

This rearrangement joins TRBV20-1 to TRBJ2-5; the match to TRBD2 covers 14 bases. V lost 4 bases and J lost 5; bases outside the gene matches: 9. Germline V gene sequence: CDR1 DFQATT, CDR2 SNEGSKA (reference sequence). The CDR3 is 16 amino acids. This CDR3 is CSATGTSGSYFETQYF. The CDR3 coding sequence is TGCAGTGCTACTGGGACTAGCGGGAGTTATTTCGAGACCCAGTACTTC.

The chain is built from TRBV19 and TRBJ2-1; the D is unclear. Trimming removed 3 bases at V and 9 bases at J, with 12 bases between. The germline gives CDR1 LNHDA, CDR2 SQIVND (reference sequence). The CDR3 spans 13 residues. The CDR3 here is CASSIGGVGEQFF. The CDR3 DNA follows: TGTGCCAGTAGTATCGGTGGAGTAGGTGAGCAGTTCTTC.

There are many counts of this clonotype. The CDR3 reads CASSLVPGSTYEQYF. CDR3 in DNA: TGTGCCAGCAGCCTAGTTCCGGGGTCAACCTACGAGCAGTACTTC. The chain recombines TRBV7-8 with TRBJ2-7, with a possible D match to TRBD2 (5 bases). From germline, CDR1 is SGHVS and CDR2 FQNEAQ. This CDR3 has 15 amino acids. V was cut by 5 bases and J by 2 bases, with 16 bases left in between.

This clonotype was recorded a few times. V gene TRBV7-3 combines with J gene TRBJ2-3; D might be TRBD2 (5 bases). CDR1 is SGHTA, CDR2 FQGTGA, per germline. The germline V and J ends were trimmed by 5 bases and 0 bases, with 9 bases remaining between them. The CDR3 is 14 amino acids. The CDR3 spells CASSLGVSTDTQYF. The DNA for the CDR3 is TGTGCCAGCAGCCTCGGGGTGAGCACAGATACGCAGTATTTT.

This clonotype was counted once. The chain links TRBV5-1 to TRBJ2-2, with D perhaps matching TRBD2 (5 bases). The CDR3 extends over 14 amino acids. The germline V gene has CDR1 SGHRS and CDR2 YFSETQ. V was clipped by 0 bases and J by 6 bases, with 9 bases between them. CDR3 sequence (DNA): TGCGCCAGCAGCTTGGTCGAACTAGCCGGGGAGCTGTTTTTT. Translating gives CASSLVELAGELFF.

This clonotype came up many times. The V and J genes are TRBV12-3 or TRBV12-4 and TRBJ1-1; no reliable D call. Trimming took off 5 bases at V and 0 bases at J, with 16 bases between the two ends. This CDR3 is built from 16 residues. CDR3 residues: CASSPARIYMNTEAFF. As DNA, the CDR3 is TGTGCCAGCAGTCCCGCTCGGATTTACATGAACACTGAAGCTTTCTTT.

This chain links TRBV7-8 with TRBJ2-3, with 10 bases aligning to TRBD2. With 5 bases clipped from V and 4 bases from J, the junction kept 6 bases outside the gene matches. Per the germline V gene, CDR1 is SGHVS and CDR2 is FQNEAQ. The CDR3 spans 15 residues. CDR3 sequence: CASSRQTSGADTQYF. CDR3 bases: TGTGCCAGCAGCCGGCAAACTAGCGGGGCAGATACGCAGTATTTT.

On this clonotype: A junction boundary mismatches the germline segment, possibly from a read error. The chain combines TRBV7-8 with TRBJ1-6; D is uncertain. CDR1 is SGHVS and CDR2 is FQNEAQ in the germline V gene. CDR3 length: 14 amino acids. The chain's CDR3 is CAGSLVSSGSPLHF. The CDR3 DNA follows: TGTGCCGGCAGCTTAGTGAGTAGCGGCTCACCCCTCCACTTT. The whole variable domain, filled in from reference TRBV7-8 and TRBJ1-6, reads GAGVSQSPRYKVAKRGQDVALRCDPISGHVSLFWYQQALGQGPEFLTYFQNEAQLDKSGLPSDRFFAERPEGSVSTLKIQRTQQEDSAVYLCAGSLVSSGSPLHFGNGTRLTVT.

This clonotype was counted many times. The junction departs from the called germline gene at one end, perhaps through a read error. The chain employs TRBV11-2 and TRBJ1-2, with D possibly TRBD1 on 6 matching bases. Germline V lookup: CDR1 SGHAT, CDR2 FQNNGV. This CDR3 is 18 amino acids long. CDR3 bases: TGTGCCAGCAGCTTAGCACCTCGGACAGTCAAGTTAACTATGGCTATTGCCTTC. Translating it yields CASSLAPRTVKLTMAIAF.

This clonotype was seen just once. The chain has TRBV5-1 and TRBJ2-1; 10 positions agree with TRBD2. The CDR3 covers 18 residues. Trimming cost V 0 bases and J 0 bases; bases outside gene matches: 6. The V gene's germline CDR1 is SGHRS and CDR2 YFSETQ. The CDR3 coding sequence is TGCGCCAGCAGCTTGGATAGCGGGAGGCCGAGCTCCTACAATGAGCAGTTCTTC. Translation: CASSLDSGRPSSYNEQFF.

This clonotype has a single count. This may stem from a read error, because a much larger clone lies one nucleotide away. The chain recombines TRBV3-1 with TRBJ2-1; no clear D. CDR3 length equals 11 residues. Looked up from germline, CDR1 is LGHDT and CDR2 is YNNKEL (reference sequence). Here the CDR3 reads CASSQLHEQSF. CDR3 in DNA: TGTGCCAGCAGCCAACTCCATGAGCAGTCCTTC.

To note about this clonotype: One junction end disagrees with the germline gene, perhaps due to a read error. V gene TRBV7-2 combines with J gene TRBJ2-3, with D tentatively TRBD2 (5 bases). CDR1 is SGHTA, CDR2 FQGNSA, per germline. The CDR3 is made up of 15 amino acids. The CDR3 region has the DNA TGTGCCAGCAGCCTAGCATTACAGAGCACAGATACGCAGTATTTT. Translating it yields CASSLALQSTDTQYF.